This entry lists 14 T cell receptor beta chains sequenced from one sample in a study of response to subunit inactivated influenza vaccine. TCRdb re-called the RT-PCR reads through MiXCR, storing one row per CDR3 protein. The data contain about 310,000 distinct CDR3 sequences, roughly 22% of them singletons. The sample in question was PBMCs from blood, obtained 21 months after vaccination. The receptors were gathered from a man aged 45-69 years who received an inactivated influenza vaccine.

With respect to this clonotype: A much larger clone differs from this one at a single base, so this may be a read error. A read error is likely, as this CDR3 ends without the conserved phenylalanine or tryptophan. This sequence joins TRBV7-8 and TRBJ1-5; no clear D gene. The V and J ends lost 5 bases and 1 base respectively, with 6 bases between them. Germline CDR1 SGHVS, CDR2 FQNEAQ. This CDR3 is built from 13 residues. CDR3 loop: CASSTQSNQPQHS. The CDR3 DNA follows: TGTGCCAGCAGCACACAGAGCAATCAGCCCCAGCATTCT.

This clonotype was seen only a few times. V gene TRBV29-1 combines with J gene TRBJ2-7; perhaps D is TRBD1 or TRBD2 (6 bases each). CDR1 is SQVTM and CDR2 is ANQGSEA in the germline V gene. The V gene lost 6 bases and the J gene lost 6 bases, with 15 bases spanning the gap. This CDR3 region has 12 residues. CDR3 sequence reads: CSVKGGYGEQYF. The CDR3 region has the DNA TGCAGCGTCAAGGGGGGCTACGGCGAGCAGTACTTC.

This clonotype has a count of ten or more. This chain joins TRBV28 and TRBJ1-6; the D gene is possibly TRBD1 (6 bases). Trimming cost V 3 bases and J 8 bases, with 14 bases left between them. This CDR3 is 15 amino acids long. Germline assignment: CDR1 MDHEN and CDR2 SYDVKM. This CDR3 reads CASSFPGDGHSPLHF. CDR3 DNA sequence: TGTGCCAGCAGTTTCCCAGGGGACGGACATTCACCCCTCCACTTT.

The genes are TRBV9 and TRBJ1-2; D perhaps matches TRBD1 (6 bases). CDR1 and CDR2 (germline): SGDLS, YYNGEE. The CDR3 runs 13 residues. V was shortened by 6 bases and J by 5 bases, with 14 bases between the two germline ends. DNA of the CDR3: TGTGCCAGCACGCGGGAACAGGGTTATGGCTACACCTTC. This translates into CASTREQGYGYTF.

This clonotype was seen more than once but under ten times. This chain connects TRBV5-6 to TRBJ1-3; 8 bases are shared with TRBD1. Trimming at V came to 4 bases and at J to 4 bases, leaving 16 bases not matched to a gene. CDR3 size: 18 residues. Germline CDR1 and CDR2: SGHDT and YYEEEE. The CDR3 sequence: CASSPEPTGGMDGNTIYF. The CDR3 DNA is TGTGCCAGCAGCCCGGAGCCAACAGGGGGAATGGACGGAAACACCATATATTTT.

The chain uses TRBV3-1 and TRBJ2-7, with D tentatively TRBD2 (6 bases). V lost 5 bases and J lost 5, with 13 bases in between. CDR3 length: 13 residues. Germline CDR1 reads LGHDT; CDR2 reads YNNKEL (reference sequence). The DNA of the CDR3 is TGTGCCAGCAGCTATGGAGGGGCGGACGAGCAGTACTTC. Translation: CASSYGGADEQYF.

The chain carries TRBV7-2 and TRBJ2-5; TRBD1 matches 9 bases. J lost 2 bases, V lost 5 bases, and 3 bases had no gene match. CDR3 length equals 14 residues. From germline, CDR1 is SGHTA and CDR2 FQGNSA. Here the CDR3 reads CASSVGQGQETQYF. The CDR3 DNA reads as TGTGCCAGCAGCGTGGGACAGGGACAAGAGACCCAGTACTTC.

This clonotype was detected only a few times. This CDR3 reads CASSGTSYGFQETQYF. The DNA for the CDR3 is TGTGCCAGCAGCGGGACATCTTATGGGTTCCAAGAGACCCAGTACTTC. V is TRBV9 and J is TRBJ2-5; possibly TRBD1 for D (5 bases). Germline V gene sequence: CDR1 SGDLS, CDR2 YYNGEE. Trimming stripped 3 bases from V and 1 base from J, with 16 bases between. This CDR3 contains 16 residues.

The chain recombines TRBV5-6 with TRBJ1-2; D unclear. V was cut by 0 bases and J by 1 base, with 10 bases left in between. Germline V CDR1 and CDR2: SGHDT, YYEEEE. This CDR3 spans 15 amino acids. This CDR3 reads CASSLARIFNYGYTF. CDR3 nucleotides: TGTGCCAGCAGCTTGGCACGGATATTTAACTATGGCTACACCTTC.

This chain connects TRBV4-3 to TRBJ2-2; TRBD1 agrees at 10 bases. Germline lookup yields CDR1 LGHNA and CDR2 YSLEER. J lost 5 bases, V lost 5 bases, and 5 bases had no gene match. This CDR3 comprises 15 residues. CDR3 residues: CASSGRDRGTGELFF. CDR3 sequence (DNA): TGCGCCAGCAGCGGCCGGGACAGGGGAACCGGGGAGCTGTTTTTT.

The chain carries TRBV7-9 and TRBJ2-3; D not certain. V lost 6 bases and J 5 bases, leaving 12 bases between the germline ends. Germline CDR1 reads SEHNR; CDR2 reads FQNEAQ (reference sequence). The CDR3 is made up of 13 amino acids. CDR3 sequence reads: CASSLSRIDTQYF. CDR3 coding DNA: TGTGCCAGCAGTCTCTCTAGAATAGATACGCAGTATTTT. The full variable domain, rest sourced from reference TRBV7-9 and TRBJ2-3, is DTGVSQNPRHKITKRGQNVTFRCDPISEHNRLYWYRQTLGQGPEFLTYFQNEAQLEKSRLLSDRFSAERPKGSFSTLEIQRTEQGDSAMYLCASSLSRIDTQYFGPGTRLTVL.

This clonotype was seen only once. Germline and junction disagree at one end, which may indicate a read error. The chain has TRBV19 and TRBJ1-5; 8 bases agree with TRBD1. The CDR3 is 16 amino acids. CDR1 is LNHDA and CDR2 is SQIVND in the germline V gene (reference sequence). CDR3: CASSIELRTGIQLQHF. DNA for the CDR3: TGTGCCAGTAGTATTGAACTAAGGACAGGGATTCAGCTCCAGCATTTT.

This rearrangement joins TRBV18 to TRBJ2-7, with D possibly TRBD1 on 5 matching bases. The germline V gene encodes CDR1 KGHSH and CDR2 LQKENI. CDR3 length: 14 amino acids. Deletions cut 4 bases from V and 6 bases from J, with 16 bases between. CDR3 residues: CASSLPTSGFEQYF. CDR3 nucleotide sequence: TGTGCCAGCTCACTCCCAACGTCAGGGTTCGAGCAGTACTTC. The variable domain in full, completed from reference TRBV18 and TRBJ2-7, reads NAGVMQNPRHLVRRRGQEARLRCSPMKGHSHVYWYRQLPEEGLKFMVYLQKENIIDESGMPKERFSAEFPKEGPSILRIQQVVRGDSAAYFCASSLPTSGFEQYFGPGTRLTVT.

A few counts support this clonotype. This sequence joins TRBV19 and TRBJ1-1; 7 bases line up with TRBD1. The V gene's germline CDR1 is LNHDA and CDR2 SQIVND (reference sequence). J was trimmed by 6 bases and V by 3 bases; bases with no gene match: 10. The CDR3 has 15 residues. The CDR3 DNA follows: TGTGCCAGTAGTATCCGGACAGGAATAGGGGCTGAAGCTTTCTTT. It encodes CASSIRTGIGAEAFF.